The 27 T cell receptor beta chains given below trace back to one sample, sequenced in a study of T-cell reconstitution after alpha-beta-depleted transplantation in children. Unique molecular identifiers were incorporated into the prepared TCRbeta library. TCRdb fed the PCR reads into MiXCR, producing one record per CDR3 protein. The table records approximately 500,000 distinct CDR3 sequences, roughly a tenth of them present only once. This material consisted of PBMCs, taken before TCRalphabeta/CD19-depleted stem cell transplant. The receptors here all came from a child aged 2 to 15 with inherited bone marrow failure, due to receive a stem cell transplant.

This clonotype was recorded a few times. V and J are TRBV5-1 and TRBJ2-5; D remains ambiguous. The germline V gene has CDR1 SGHRS and CDR2 YFSETQ. Between the trimmed V and J ends, which lost 5 bases and 5 bases, there was a span of 13 bases. The CDR3 length is 13 residues. The CDR3 protein is CASSPRVRETQYF. The CDR3, as DNA: TGCGCCAGCAGTCCCAGAGTACGGGAGACCCAGTACTTC.

Many counts were recorded for this clonotype. V and J are TRBV29-1 and TRBJ2-3; D gene ambiguous. V lost 0 bases and J lost 4, with 11 bases in between. This CDR3 spans 14 amino acids. Germline V gene lookup returns CDR1 SQVTM and CDR2 ANQGSEA. The CDR3 coding sequence is TGCAGCGTTGAAGATCGGTTCACGGCAGATACGCAGTATTTT. As protein: CSVEDRFTADTQYF.

This clonotype was seen ten or more times. The CDR3 DNA reads TGTGCCAGCAGTTACTCACTATGGGAGAGCGGTAAAGAGACCCAGTACTTC. This sequence encodes CASSYSLWESGKETQYF. This chain connects TRBV28 to TRBJ2-5, with a possible D match to TRBD2 (5 bases). CDR1 is MDHEN and CDR2 is SYDVKM in the germline V gene. V was pared by 4 bases and J by 3 bases, with 21 bases between. The length of the CDR3 is 17 residues.

This clonotype turned up a few times. The rearrangement joins TRBV2 to TRBJ1-1; D is uncertain. Trimming cost V 8 bases and J 0 bases, with 16 bases left between them. The CDR3 totals 15 residues. Germline V gives CDR1 SNHLY, CDR2 FYNNEI. This chain's CDR3 is CASASFPFMNTEAFF. The CDR3 DNA follows: TGTGCCAGCGCCTCTTTTCCCTTCATGAACACTGAAGCTTTCTTT.

This clonotype was recorded a few times. This chain connects TRBV27 to TRBJ2-5, with D tentatively TRBD2 (6 bases). Trimming cost V 2 bases and J 4 bases, with 11 bases left between them. The CDR3 sequence is 14 residues long. Germline lookup yields CDR1 MNHEY and CDR2 SMNVEV (reference sequence). This chain's CDR3 is CASSLGGNGETQYF. The CDR3 coding sequence is TGTGCCAGCAGTTTAGGAGGGAATGGAGAGACCCAGTACTTC.

A few counts support this clonotype. The rearrangement links TRBV5-1 to TRBJ2-3, with D possibly being TRBD1 (6 bases). Per the germline V gene, CDR1 is SGHRS and CDR2 is YFSETQ. V lost 2 bases to trimming and J lost 3 bases, with 13 bases between them. This CDR3 is 15 amino acids long. DNA of the CDR3: TGCGCCAGCAGCTTTTGGGGGCAGATAACAGATACGCAGTATTTT. Translated: CASSFWGQITDTQYF.

The chain combines TRBV5-1 with TRBJ2-3; weak D call: TRBD1 (6 bases). CDR1 and CDR2 from the germline V gene are SGHRS and YFSETQ. The CDR3 is 15 residues long. The V end was cut by 4 bases, the J end by 5 bases, with 17 bases between. DNA for the CDR3: TGCGCCAGCAGCCCCGCGGACAGAACAAGAGATACGCAGTATTTT. Translation gives CASSPADRTRDTQYF.

On this clonotype itself: At one of its ends the junction is not consistent with the germline gene, which may arise from a read error. In DNA form, the CDR3 reads TGTGCCAGCAGCCCTCGACAGGGAATGAACACTGAAGCTCTCTTT. Residues: CASSPRQGMNTEALF. The V call is TRBV5-5, the J call TRBJ1-1; 7 nucleotides agree with TRBD1. Germline loops: CDR1 SGHKS, CDR2 YYEKEE (reference sequence). The CDR3 is made up of 15 amino acids.

This clonotype was seen many times. The chain has TRBV10-3 and TRBJ2-5; TRBD2 aligns across 12 bases. Per germline, CDR1 ENHRY and CDR2 SYGVKD. The CDR3 loop spans 16 amino acids. J gave up 5 bases and V 2 bases, and 6 bases lay outside the gene matches. The CDR3 DNA reads as TGTGCCATCAGTGAGGGACTAGCGGGAACGGGGGAGACCCAGTACTTC. This codes for CAISEGLAGTGETQYF.

The rearrangement uses TRBV5-6 and TRBJ2-7; maybe TRBD1 (6 bases). The V gene's germline CDR1 is SGHDT and CDR2 YYEEEE. Trimming took 4 bases from V and 4 from J, leaving 15 bases between them. The CDR3 loop spans 14 amino acids. The CDR3 loop is CASSPMDSWYEQYF. Written as DNA, the CDR3 is TGTGCCAGCAGCCCGATGGACAGTTGGTACGAGCAGTACTTC.

In its sample, this clonotype was seen many times. The gene calls are TRBV9 and TRBJ2-1; 8 bases map to TRBD1. V shed 6 bases, J shed 0 bases, and the junction held 5 bases outside the gene matches. CDR3 length equals 15 residues. Germline CDR1 SGDLS, CDR2 YYNGEE. The CDR3 sequence: CASTSGTGSYNEQFF. In nucleotides, the CDR3 is TGTGCCAGCACTTCCGGGACAGGCTCCTACAATGAGCAGTTCTTC.

At least ten counts were recorded for this clonotype. This chain links TRBV30 with TRBJ2-1; tentative D call: TRBD1 (5 bases). Germline CDR1 GTSNPN, CDR2 SVGIG (reference sequence). The V gene lost 1 base and the J gene lost 12 bases, with 10 bases spanning the gap. The CDR3 length is 11 residues. DNA for the CDR3: TGTGCCTGGAGTGCGCAGGGCGGGCAGTTCTTC. Translated: CAWSAQGGQFF.

This clonotype was detected ten times or more. The rearrangement links TRBV12-3 or TRBV12-4 to TRBJ1-4, with TRBD1 as a possible D gene (5 bases). Trimming shortened V by 4 bases and J by 8 bases, and 17 bases separated the two germline ends. This CDR3 is built from 15 residues. The CDR3 sequence: CASSYPRGRDEKLFF. The CDR3, as DNA: TGTGCCAGCAGTTACCCCCGGGGGAGGGACGAAAAACTGTTTTTT.

In this sample, this clonotype turned up a few times. J is TRBJ2-7 and V is TRBV7-9; a weak D match, TRBD1 (6 bases). This CDR3 comprises 16 residues. Trimming removed 4 bases from V and 2 bases from J, with 18 bases in between. Germline loops: CDR1 SEHNR, CDR2 FQNEAQ (reference sequence). The CDR3 spells CASSWTSGTRTYEQYF. CDR3 sequence (DNA): TGTGCCAGCAGCTGGACTTCCGGGACACGAACCTACGAGCAGTACTTC.

This clonotype was seen at least ten times. The chain joins TRBV5-5 to TRBJ2-7; 9 bases fit TRBD2. There are 16 residues in the CDR3. Germline assignment: CDR1 SGHKS and CDR2 YYEKEE (reference sequence). After removal of 1 base from V and 3 bases from J, the junction contained 8 bases not matched to a gene. CDR3 in DNA: TGTGCCAGCAGCTTGAGTGGCGGGGGGGCCAACTACGAGCAGTACTTC. It specifies CASSLSGGGANYEQYF.

This clonotype has at least ten counts. The CDR3 DNA is TGCAGTGCTAGAGTCCTAAGGGCAGGGGAAAACTACGAGCAGTACTTC. Translation gives CSARVLRAGENYEQYF. The J gene is TRBJ2-7, the V gene TRBV20-1, with D maybe TRBD1 (6 bases). V was cut by 1 base and J by 3 bases, with 19 bases left in between. The CDR3 runs to 16 residues. CDR1 is DFQATT and CDR2 is SNEGSKA in the germline V gene (reference sequence).

The table lists this clonotype with a few counts. J is TRBJ2-7 and V is TRBV5-1; 13 positions agree with TRBD2. Looked up from germline, CDR1 is SGHRS and CDR2 is YFSETQ. Trimming cost V 3 bases and J 2 bases; bases outside gene matches: 8. This CDR3 has 17 residues. CDR3 sequence reads: CASSWTPGLAGTYEQYF. As DNA, the CDR3 is TGCGCCAGCAGCTGGACACCGGGACTAGCGGGAACCTACGAGCAGTACTTC.

This clonotype was picked up many times. The gene calls are TRBV3-1 and TRBJ2-7, with 13 bases identical to TRBD2. V was clipped by 2 bases and J by 2 bases; unmatched bases: 3. Per germline, CDR1 LGHDT and CDR2 YNNKEL (reference sequence). This CDR3 has 16 residues. The DNA of the CDR3 is TGTGCCAGCAGCCAACCGGGACTAGCGGGAACCTACGAGCAGTACTTC. Translated: CASSQPGLAGTYEQYF.

This clonotype occurred many times. This chain joins TRBV10-3 and TRBJ1-2, with 7 bases fitting TRBD1. With 11 bases clipped from V and 8 bases from J, the junction kept 8 bases outside the gene matches. Germline CDR1 and CDR2: ENHRY and SYGVKD. The CDR3 runs 11 residues. CDR3 sequence reads: CAAQTGLGYTF. CDR3 nucleotides: TGTGCCGCACAGACAGGGCTAGGCTACACCTTC.

At least ten counts were recorded for this clonotype. V usage is TRBV29-1 and J usage is TRBJ1-1; D uncertain. Germline CDR1 and CDR2: SQVTM and ANQGSEA. The CDR3 runs 12 residues. The V and J ends lost 4 bases and 4 bases respectively, with 10 bases between them. CDR3 loop: CSVAPFSTEAFF. As DNA, the CDR3 is TGCAGCGTTGCTCCCTTCAGCACTGAAGCTTTCTTT. Full variable domain (missing parts from reference TRBV29-1 and TRBJ1-1): SAVISQKPSRDICQRGTSLTIQCQVDSQVTMMFWYRQQPGQSLTLIATANQGSEATYESGFVIDKFPISRPNLTFSTLTVSNMSPEDSSIYLCSVAPFSTEAFFGQGTRLTVV.

This clonotype appeared many times. The gene calls are TRBV12-3 or TRBV12-4 and TRBJ1-2; 9 bases match TRBD1. CDR3 size: 15 residues. Losses at the gene ends were 5 bases for V and 4 bases for J; bases not matched to a gene: 8. The CDR3 protein is CASSLGTGYIYGYTF. In nucleotides, the CDR3 is TGTGCCAGCAGTCTCGGGACAGGGTATATCTATGGCTACACCTTC.

The chain has TRBV19 and TRBJ2-1, with D tentatively TRBD2 (5 bases). V was trimmed by 8 bases and J by 9 bases, leaving 14 bases between them. Germline values: CDR1 LNHDA, CDR2 SQIVND (reference sequence). This CDR3 comprises 12 residues. The CDR3 loop is CASHPGNGEQFF. DNA for the CDR3: TGTGCCAGTCACCCGGGGAACGGTGAGCAGTTCTTC.

Details on this clonotype: A single base separates this from a much larger clone, so it may be a read error. The rearrangement links TRBV4-2 to TRBJ1-2, with D possibly being TRBD1 (5 bases). V was shortened by 1 base and J by 8 bases, with 14 bases between the two germline ends. Per the germline V gene, CDR1 is LGHNA and CDR2 is YNFKEQ. The CDR3 length is 14 residues. CDR3 residues: CASSQAGRGDGYTF. The CDR3 DNA reads as TGTGCCAGCAGCCAAGCTGGGAGAGGGGACGGCTACACCTTC.

The chain combines TRBV7-8 with TRBJ2-7; 11 bases match TRBD2. CDR1 and CDR2 (germline): SGHVS, FQNEAQ. CDR3 length: 17 amino acids. The V gene end was trimmed by 5 bases and the J gene end by 0 bases; junction bases not matched to a gene: 9. The CDR3: CASSRSGRASRSYEQYF. In DNA, the CDR3 is TGTGCCAGCAGCCGTAGCGGGAGGGCCTCCCGCTCCTACGAGCAGTACTTC.

At least ten counts were recorded for this clonotype. Here the CDR3 reads CASSFLQGDYGYTF. The CDR3 DNA sequence: TGTGCCAGCAGCTTCCTTCAGGGGGACTATGGCTACACCTTC. This chain joins TRBV7-2 and TRBJ1-2, with TRBD1 matching over 7 bases. V shed 3 bases, J shed 3 bases, and the junction held 4 bases outside the gene matches. The CDR3 length is 14 residues. Germline V lookup: CDR1 SGHTA, CDR2 FQGNSA.

This clonotype has ten or more counts. The V and J genes are TRBV4-3 and TRBJ2-1; 12 bases line up with TRBD2. CDR3 length equals 15 residues. The V and J ends lost 9 bases and 6 bases, in that order; junction bases with no gene match: 9. The V gene's germline CDR1 is LGHNA and CDR2 YSLEER. The CDR3 DNA is TGCGCCAGTACCTCGGGACTAGCGGGTTTCAATGAGCAGTTCTTC. Translating gives CASTSGLAGFNEQFF.

The V call is TRBV30, the J call TRBJ1-2; TRBD1 aligns across 7 bases. V trimming: 0 bases; J trimming: 4 bases; junction bases outside the gene matches: 8. CDR3 length: 15 amino acids. Germline V gene data show CDR1 as GTSNPN and CDR2 as SVGIG (reference sequence). This CDR3 is CAWSVRGLQLYGYTF. The CDR3 region has the DNA TGTGCCTGGAGTGTAAGGGGGCTCCAACTCTATGGCTACACCTTC.